This TCR beta chain is drawn from a study of cytomegalovirus exposure and HLA in healthy donors. Regarding this clone: Its antigen is unidentified. The sample contains more than one DNA sequence encoding this CDR3.

A roughly 120-subject validation cohort, separate from the roughly 680-subject first cohort, supplied the donors. Clones were read by immunoSEQ multiplex PCR, and TCRdb kept only the in-frame ones, dropping some. Among 150,000 to 200,000 clones, around four fifths were seen once, and the ten largest hold 2% to 2.5%. The study's findings and limits: Some public TCRs appeared in many individuals, while most sequences were rare. Reports credit the classifier with highly specific, highly sensitive diagnosis of cytomegalovirus status.

V was cut by 0 bases and J by 6 bases, with 16 bases left in between. The CDR3 loop spans 16 amino acids. From germline, CDR1 is MGHRA and CDR2 YSYEKL. Sequencing was done on a sample of PBMCs. The source is a man aged 30-40 years in good health and CMV-seropositive. The J gene is TRBJ2-3, the V gene TRBV4-1; tentatively, D is TRBD2 (7 bases). CDR3: CASSQEGGGPPDTQYF. DNA for the CDR3: TGCGCCAGCAGCCAAGAAGGCGGGGGCCCCCCGGATACGCAGTATTTT.